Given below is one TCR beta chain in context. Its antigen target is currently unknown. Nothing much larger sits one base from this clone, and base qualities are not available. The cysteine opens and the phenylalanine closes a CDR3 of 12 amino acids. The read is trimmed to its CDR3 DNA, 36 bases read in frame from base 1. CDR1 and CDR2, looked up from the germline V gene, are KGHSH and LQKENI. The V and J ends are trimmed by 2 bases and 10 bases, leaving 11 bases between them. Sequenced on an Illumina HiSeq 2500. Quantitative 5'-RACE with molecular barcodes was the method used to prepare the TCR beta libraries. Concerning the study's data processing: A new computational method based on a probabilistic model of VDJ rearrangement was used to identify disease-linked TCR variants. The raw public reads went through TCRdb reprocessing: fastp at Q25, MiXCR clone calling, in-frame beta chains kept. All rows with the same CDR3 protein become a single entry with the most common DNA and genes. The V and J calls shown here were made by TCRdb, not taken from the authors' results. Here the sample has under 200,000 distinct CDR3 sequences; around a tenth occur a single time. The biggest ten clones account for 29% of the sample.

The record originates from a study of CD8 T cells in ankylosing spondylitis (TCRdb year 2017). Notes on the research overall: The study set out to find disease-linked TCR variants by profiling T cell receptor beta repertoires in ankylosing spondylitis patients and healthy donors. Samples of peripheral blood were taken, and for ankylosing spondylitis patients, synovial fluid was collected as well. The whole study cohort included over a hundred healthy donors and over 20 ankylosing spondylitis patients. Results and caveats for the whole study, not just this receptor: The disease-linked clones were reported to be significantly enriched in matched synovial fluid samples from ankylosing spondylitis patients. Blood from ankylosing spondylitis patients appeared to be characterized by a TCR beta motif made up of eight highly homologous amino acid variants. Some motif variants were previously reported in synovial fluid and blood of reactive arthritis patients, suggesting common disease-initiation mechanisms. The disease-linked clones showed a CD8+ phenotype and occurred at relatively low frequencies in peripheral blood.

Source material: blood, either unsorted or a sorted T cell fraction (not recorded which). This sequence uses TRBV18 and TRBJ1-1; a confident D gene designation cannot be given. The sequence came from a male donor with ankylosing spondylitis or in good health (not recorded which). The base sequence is TGTGCCAGCTCACCAGATGGGCCCGGAGCTTTCTTT. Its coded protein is CASSPDGPGAFF.